This T cell receptor (beta chain) was documented in a study of T cells expressing NK-cell markers. This CDR3 comprises 12 residues. Reanalyzing the 5' RACE reads, TCRdb keeps one entry per CDR3 protein, without DNA. Recorded for this sample: a few thousand distinct CDR3 sequences. The sample comprised blood T cells: a sorted CD56 or NKG2C T cell subset, CD4+ or CD8+ T cells, or bulk PBMC T cells (not recorded which). The rearrangement joins TRBV12-3 or TRBV12-4 to TRBJ1-1. This clonotype was obtained from a woman between 18 and 29 years old in good health. This CDR3 reads CASSSPYTEAFF.